This T cell receptor (beta chain) stems from a study of vaccination and CD4 T cells after COVID-19. Overall study context: Drawing of post-COVID samples took place a median roughly 95 days after diagnosis (range 35 to 161). Median time from second vaccine dose to sampling was approximately 69 days (14 to 241).

About this clonotype itself: The antigen is undetermined.

Oncomine TCR Beta short-read sequencing was applied to DNA from cultured CD4+ T cells. One entry per CDR3 protein results from TCRdb running MiXCR on the PCR reads. The sample holds 16,000 or so distinct CDR3 sequences, about 75% seen once. Documented treatment: roughly 10-day PBMC culture with coronavirus spike peptide pools or control peptides (ViraFEST assay). T cells were expanded with peptide pools, and expanded clonotypes were identified by TCR sequencing. Sequences were derived from CD4+ T cells from blood, cultured in vitro, sampled after SARS-CoV-2 vaccination. This clonotype originated in a human donor who received a COVID-19 vaccine.

The CDR3 loop reads CASSYSIGPTSGANVLTF. The CDR3 bases are TGTGCCAGCAGTTACTCGATCGGACCAACCTCTGGGGCCAACGTCCTGACTTTC. The chain employs TRBV6-5 and TRBJ2-6; D is undetermined. Per the germline V gene, CDR1 is MNHEY and CDR2 is SVGAGI. V lost 0 bases to trimming and J lost 0 bases, with 12 bases between them. The CDR3 spans 18 residues.